This T cell receptor beta chain emerged from a study of T cells in localized non-small cell lung cancer. The CDR3 is 15 amino acids. Germline V gives CDR1 MNHGY, CDR2 SAAAGT. This table comes from immunoSEQ multiplex PCR, and its TCRdb copy is limited to in-frame clones, with some not included. The sample lists approximately 1,400 clones, approximately 24% seen once, with roughly 13% in the top ten. Study results and caveats: Sequencing, confined to only one tumor region, leaves heterogeneity possible. There were a median around 57 of the top 100 tumor clones appearing in adjacent lung. Greater blood T cell density accompanied longer overall survival.

This clone is medium-sized within its sample. Its antigen is as yet unknown. At one boundary the junction diverges from the germline segment, which might be a read error. The J gene is TRBJ2-2, the V gene TRBV6-8; D may match TRBD1 or TRBD2 (6 bases each). This clonotype was obtained from a woman aged 40-69 years with stage I lung adenocarcinoma. Sequenced here: lung tumor tissue, sampled before any cancer treatment. CDR3 DNA sequence: TGTGCCATCAGTGGCCCCGGGGGCGGCACCGGGGAGCTGTTTTTT. Encoded protein: CAISGPGGGTGELFF.